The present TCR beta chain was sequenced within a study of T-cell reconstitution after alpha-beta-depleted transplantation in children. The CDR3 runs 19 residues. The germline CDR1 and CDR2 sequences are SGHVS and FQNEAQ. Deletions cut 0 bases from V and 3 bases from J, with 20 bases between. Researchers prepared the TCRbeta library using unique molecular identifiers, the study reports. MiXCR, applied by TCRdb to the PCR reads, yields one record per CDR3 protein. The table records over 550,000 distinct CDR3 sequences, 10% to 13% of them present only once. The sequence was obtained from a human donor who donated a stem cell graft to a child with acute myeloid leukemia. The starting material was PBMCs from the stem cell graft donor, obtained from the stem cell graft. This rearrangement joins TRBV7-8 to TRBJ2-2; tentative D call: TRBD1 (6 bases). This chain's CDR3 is CASSLAPPLQGGYTGELFF. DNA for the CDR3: TGTGCCAGCAGCTTAGCCCCCCCCTTACAGGGCGGATACACCGGGGAGCTGTTTTTT.